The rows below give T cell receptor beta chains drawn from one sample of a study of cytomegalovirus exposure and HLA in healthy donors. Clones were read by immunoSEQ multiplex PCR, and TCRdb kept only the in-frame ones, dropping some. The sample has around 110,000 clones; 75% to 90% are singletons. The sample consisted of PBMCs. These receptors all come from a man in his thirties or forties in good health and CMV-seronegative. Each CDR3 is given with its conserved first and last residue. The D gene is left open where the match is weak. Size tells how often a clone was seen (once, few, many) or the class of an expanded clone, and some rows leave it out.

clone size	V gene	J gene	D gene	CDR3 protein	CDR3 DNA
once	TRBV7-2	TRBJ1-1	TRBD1	CASSLGDRGTEAFF	TGTGCCAGCAGCTTAGGGGACAGGGGGACTGAAGCTTTCTTT
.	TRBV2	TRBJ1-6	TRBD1	CASSVTRGQTYNSPLHF	TGTGCCAGCAGTGTCACCAGGGGGCAAACTTATAATTCACCCCTCCACTTT
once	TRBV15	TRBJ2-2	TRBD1	CATSRGAPGQGLTGELFF	TGTGCCACCAGCAGAGGAGCCCCGGGACAGGGCCTTACCGGGGAGCTGTTTTTT
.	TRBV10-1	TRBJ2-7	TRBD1	CASSEKRTGPHEQYF	TGCGCCAGCAGTGAGAAGAGGACAGGGCCGCACGAGCAGTACTTC
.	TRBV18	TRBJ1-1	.	CASSPTGNTEAFF	TGTGCCAGCTCACCGACGGGGAACACTGAAGCTTTCTTT
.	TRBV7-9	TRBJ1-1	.	CASSWKSGGDTEAFF	TGTGCCAGCAGCTGGAAGAGCGGCGGGGACACTGAAGCTTTCTTT
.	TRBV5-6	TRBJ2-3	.	CASSLGPAYPDTQYF	TGTGCCAGCAGCTTGGGGCCCGCTTACCCAGATACGCAGTATTTT
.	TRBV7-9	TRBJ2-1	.	CASSLGGGADSYNEQFF	TGTGCCAGCAGCTTAGGAGGGGGGGCGGACTCCTACAATGAGCAGTTCTTC
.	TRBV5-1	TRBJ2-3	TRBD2	CASSPLSGTRADTQYF	TGCGCCAGCAGTCCCCTCTCCGGGACTAGAGCAGATACGCAGTATTTT
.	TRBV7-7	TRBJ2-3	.	CASSLGGGGTDTQYF	TGTGCCAGCAGCTTAGGGGGGGGCGGCACAGATACGCAGTATTTT
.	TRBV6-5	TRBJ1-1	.	CASSLGGWNTEAFF	TGTGCCAGCAGCCTCGGGGGGTGGAACACTGAAGCTTTCTTT
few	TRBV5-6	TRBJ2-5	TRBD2	CASSGGEGKTQYF	TGTGCCAGCAGCGGAGGGGAGGGTAAGACCCAGTACTTC
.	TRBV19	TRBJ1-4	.	CASSPTGTNEKLFF	TGTGCCAGTTCCCCGACAGGAACTAATGAAAAACTGTTTTTT
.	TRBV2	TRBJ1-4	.	CASSEGKGGEKLFF	TGTGCCAGCAGTGAGGGAAAGGGGGGGGAAAAACTGTTTTTT
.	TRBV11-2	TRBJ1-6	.	CASSFDTNSPLHF	TGTGCCAGCAGCTTCGACACTAATTCACCCCTCCACTTT
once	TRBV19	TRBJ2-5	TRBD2	CASSIGGSGGASETQYF	TGTGCCAGTAGTATAGGGGGGAGCGGGGGGGCGTCAGAGACCCAGTACTTC
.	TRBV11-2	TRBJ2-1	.	CASSLLPGSGNEQFF	TGTGCCAGCAGCTTACTCCCCGGGTCAGGGAATGAGCAGTTCTTC
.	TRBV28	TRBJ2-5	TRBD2	CASSLRRLAGAETQYF	TGTGCCAGCAGTTTACGTAGGCTAGCGGGGGCAGAGACCCAGTACTTC
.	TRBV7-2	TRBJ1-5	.	CASSSAPGRGDWGNQPQHF	TGTGCCAGCAGCTCCGCACCGGGACGGGGGGATTGGGGCAATCAGCCCCAGCATTTT
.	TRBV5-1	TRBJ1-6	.	CASSLGQGSYNSPLHF	TGCGCCAGCAGCTTGGGGCAGGGCTCCTATAATTCACCCCTCCACTTT
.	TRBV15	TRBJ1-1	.	CATSRERETEAFF	TGTGCCACCAGCAGAGAAAGGGAGACGGAAGCTTTCTTT
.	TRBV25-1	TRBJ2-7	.	CASSGNQGQGNEQYF	TGTGCCAGCAGTGGAAACCAGGGGCAAGGAAACGAGCAGTACTTC
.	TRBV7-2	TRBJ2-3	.	CASRPTAWGTKADTQYF	TGTGCCAGCAGACCAACTGCGTGGGGCACTAAGGCAGATACGCAGTATTTT
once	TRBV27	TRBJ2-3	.	CASSLEQRADTQYF	TGTGCCAGCAGTTTAGAGCAGCGCGCAGATACGCAGTATTTT
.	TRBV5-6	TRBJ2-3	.	CASSEMTDTQYF	TGTGCCAGCAGCGAGATGACAGATACGCAGTATTTT
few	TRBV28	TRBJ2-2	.	CASSLIEIHTGELFF	TGTGCCAGCAGTTTGATAGAGATACACACCGGGGAGCTGTTTTTT
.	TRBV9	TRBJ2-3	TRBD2	CASSPRTSIGTDTQYF	TGTGCCAGCAGCCCTCGGACTAGCATAGGCACAGATACGCAGTATTTT
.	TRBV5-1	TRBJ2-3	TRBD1	CASSLPPGQGFTDTQYF	TGCGCCAGCAGCCTGCCCCCGGGACAGGGTTTCACAGATACGCAGTATTTT
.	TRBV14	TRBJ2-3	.	CASSPLATDTQYF	TGTGCCAGCAGCCCTTTAGCCACAGATACGCAGTATTTT
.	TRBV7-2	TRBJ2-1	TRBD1	CASSLETGREQFF	TGTGCCAGCAGCTTAGAGACAGGGCGTGAGCAGTTCTTC
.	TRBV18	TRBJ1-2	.	CASSPLEGLNYGYTF	TGTGCCAGCTCACCACTGGAGGGCCTGAACTATGGCTACACCTTC
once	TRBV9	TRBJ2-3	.	CASSVLQGPFGTDTQYF	TGTGCCAGCAGCGTACTCCAGGGGCCTTTCGGCACAGATACGCAGTATTTT
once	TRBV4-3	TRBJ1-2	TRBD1	CASSQHSGTGADGYTF	TGCGCCAGCAGCCAACACTCCGGGACAGGGGCGGATGGCTACACCTTC
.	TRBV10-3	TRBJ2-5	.	CAISGAGGGTQYF	TGTGCCATCAGTGGGGCTGGAGGAGGGACCCAGTACTTC
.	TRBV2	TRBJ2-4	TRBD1	CASSHSGQGAFGTIQYF	TGTGCCAGCAGTCACTCGGGACAGGGGGCGTTTGGGACGATTCAGTACTTC
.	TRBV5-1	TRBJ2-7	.	CASSLGGQGYEQYF	TGCGCCAGCAGCTTGGGGGGGCAGGGCTACGAGCAGTACTTC
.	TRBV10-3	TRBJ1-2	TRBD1	CAISESRTGGDGYTF	TGTGCCATCAGTGAGTCTCGGACAGGGGGAGATGGCTACACCTTC
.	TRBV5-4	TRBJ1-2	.	CASSLQGFPYGYTF	TGTGCCAGCAGCTTACAGGGTTTCCCCTATGGCTACACCTTC
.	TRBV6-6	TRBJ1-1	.	CASSRAGNTEAFF	TGTGCCAGCAGTCGCGCAGGGAATACTGAAGCTTTCTTT
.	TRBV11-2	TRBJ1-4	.	CASSAYREPNEKLFF	TGTGCCAGCAGCGCATACAGGGAGCCTAATGAAAAACTGTTTTTT
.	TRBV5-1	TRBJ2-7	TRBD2	CASSLIAGGKSYEQYF	TGCGCCAGCAGCTTGATAGCGGGGGGTAAGTCCTACGAGCAGTACTTC
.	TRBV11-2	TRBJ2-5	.	CASTRLTQETQYF	TGTGCCAGCACCAGACTCACGCAAGAGACCCAGTACTTC
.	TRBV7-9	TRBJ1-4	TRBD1	CASSLATGESEKLFF	TGTGCCAGCAGCTTAGCTACAGGGGAAAGTGAAAAACTGTTTTTT
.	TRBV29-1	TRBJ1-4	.	CSVGDTGGTNEKLFF	TGCAGCGTCGGAGACACAGGCGGAACTAATGAAAAACTGTTTTTT
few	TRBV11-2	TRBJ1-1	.	CASSLSWTSTEAFF	TGTGCCAGCAGCTTAAGCTGGACAAGCACTGAAGCTTTCTTT
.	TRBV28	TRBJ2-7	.	CASSLAVAPNEQYF	TGTGCCAGCAGTTTAGCGGTAGCCCCAAACGAGCAGTACTTC
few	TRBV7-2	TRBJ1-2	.	CASGPDRFATLTF	TGTGCCAGCGGACCCGACAGGTTTGCGACTCTCACCTTC